The entry below describes one T cell receptor beta chain. Its specificity is not known. This entry belongs to a study of CD8+ T cells in alopecia areata. Study as a whole: Those treated were given oral tofacitinib at 5 to 10 mg twice daily. Study-level findings and limits: Scalp data also include sequences from resident alphabeta T cells of normal skin. Researchers report lesional scalp, most notably alopecia totalis/universalis, outstripped normal scalp in clonality.

It was cDNA, reverse transcribed from extracted RNA, that served as the sequencing template. TCRdb keeps only in-frame clones here, not all; method: immunoSEQ multiplex PCR. The repertoire holds some 100,000 clones, with around 58% as singletons. Looked up from germline, CDR1 is LNHNV and CDR2 is YYDKDF (reference sequence). Germline trimming cut 0 bases from V and 6 bases from J; bases unmatched to any gene: 6. This CDR3 contains 16 residues. Treatment indicated: oral pan-JAK inhibitor, 5-10 mg twice daily. Material: CD8+ T cells sorted from blood, obtained at week 4, from a patient treated with tofacitinib. The receptor's source is a human donor with alopecia areata. This rearrangement joins TRBV15 to TRBJ2-3; 10 bases agree with TRBD2. The CDR3 region is CATSREAGGISDTQYF. Written as DNA, the CDR3 is TGTGCCACCAGCAGAGAAGCGGGGGGGATTTCTGATACGCAGTATTTT.